These 29 T cell receptor beta chains were all obtained from the same sample, sequenced in a study of siplizumab effects on memory and regulatory T cells. Produced via immunoSEQ multiplex PCR; TCRdb's table is partial and in-frame only. The data show more than 95,000 clones, around 94% seen once. Sequenced material: non-Treg CD4+ T cells sorted from blood. These receptors came from a human donor in good health.

The rearrangement links TRBV11-2 to TRBJ2-1, with D possibly matching TRBD2 (6 bases). CDR3 size: 11 residues. The germline gives CDR1 SGHAT, CDR2 FQNNGV. V lost 5 bases and J lost 9, with 8 bases in between. The CDR3, as DNA: TGTGCCAGCAGCAGAGCGGGTGAGCAGTTCTTC. Encoded protein: CASSRAGEQFF.

The chain combines TRBV10-2 with TRBJ2-5, with 8 bases lining up with TRBD1. CDR1 is WSHSY and CDR2 is SAAADI in the germline V gene. With V trimmed by 8 bases and J by 7 bases, 9 bases remained unmatched. The CDR3 spans 13 residues. This CDR3 is CASFPGGGGTQYF. The CDR3 bases are TGCGCCAGCTTCCCAGGGGGCGGCGGGACCCAGTACTTC.

CDR3 region: CASSRDGYEQYF. As DNA, the CDR3 is TGTGCCAGCTCCCGGGACGGTTACGAGCAGTACTTC. V usage is TRBV18 and J usage is TRBJ2-7; the D gene could be TRBD1 or TRBD2 (5 bases each). The CDR3 consists of 12 residues. Trimming took 6 bases from V and 4 from J, leaving 10 bases between them. The V gene's germline CDR1 is KGHSH and CDR2 LQKENI.

This chain joins TRBV2 and TRBJ1-2; D is possibly TRBD1 (5 bases). The CDR3 sequence is 15 residues long. V lost 8 bases, J lost 10 bases, and 26 bases lay in between. Germline loops: CDR1 SNHLY, CDR2 FYNNEI. The CDR3 loop is CASFPGGDPVTDYTF. The CDR3 bases are TGTGCCAGCTTTCCCGGGGGGGACCCGGTTACAGACTACACCTTC.

The table lists this clone with a count of one. The rearrangement joins TRBV19 to TRBJ1-1, with 7 bases fitting TRBD1. Germline loops: CDR1 LNHDA, CDR2 SQIVND (reference sequence). J lost 3 bases, V lost 5 bases, and 9 bases had no gene match. The CDR3 runs 15 residues. CDR3 nucleotide sequence: TGTGCCAGTAGTTTTAACAGGGGAGGGGACACTGAAGCTTTCTTT. This translates into CASSFNRGGDTEAFF.

V gene TRBV9 combines with J gene TRBJ1-6; TRBD1 matches at 9 bases. V trimming: 4 bases; J trimming: 10 bases; junction bases outside the gene matches: 12. Germline V gene data show CDR1 as SGDLS and CDR2 as YYNGEE. The length of the CDR3 is 16 residues. The CDR3 DNA reads TGTGCCAGCAGCTCGCAGACAGGGGGTTCTGGATCACCCCTCCACTTT. This encodes CASSSQTGGSGSPLHF.

The V and J genes are TRBV10-3 and TRBJ1-2; weak D call: TRBD1 (6 bases). The V gene lost 6 bases and the J gene lost 2 bases, with 7 bases spanning the gap. The CDR3 covers 12 residues. Germline CDR1 is ENHRY and CDR2 is SYGVKD. The CDR3 DNA reads TGTGCCATCAGGGACAGAAACTATGGCTACACCTTC. Its protein is CAIRDRNYGYTF.

This clone was detected once. The V gene is TRBV19, the J gene TRBJ2-1; TRBD2 agrees at 9 bases. V dropped 3 bases and J dropped 8; count of bases not matched to a gene: 14. Looked up from germline, CDR1 is LNHDA and CDR2 is SQIVND (reference sequence). This CDR3 is built from 17 residues. The CDR3 DNA reads as TGTGCCAGTAGTATTATCGGTCTGCGGGAGGGCCCCGATGAGCAGTTCTTC. Protein product: CASSIIGLREGPDEQFF.

The chain combines TRBV2 with TRBJ1-2; possible D gene TRBD1, 5 bases. Trimming removed 2 bases at V and 3 bases at J, with 10 bases between. There are 14 residues in the CDR3. Germline V gives CDR1 SNHLY, CDR2 FYNNEI. This CDR3 is CASSEPGRHYGYTF. The CDR3 DNA is TGTGCCAGCAGTGAACCGGGGCGTCACTATGGCTACACCTTC.

This clone was recorded once. One junction end disagrees with the germline gene, perhaps due to a read error. The genes are TRBV7-7 and TRBJ2-1, with 12 bases matching TRBD2. Germline CDR1 is SSHAT and CDR2 is FNYEAQ (reference sequence). CDR3 length: 17 residues. The CDR3 region has the DNA TGTGCTAGCAGCTTAGAGGGGGGACTAGCGGGTTACAATGAGCAGTTCTTC. Encoded protein: CASSLEGGLAGYNEQFF.

V is TRBV6-5 and J is TRBJ1-1, with TRBD1 identical over 7 bases. With V trimmed by 2 bases and J by 2 bases, 5 bases remained unmatched. Germline V lookup: CDR1 MNHEY, CDR2 SVGAGI. The CDR3 spans 15 residues. The CDR3 nucleotides are TGTGCCAGCAGTTACAGGGGGCGCGTTAACACTGAAGCTTTCTTT. It translates to CASSYRGRVNTEAFF.

J is TRBJ1-5 and V is TRBV6-4; D is perhaps TRBD1 (6 bases). CDR3 length equals 14 residues. Germline V lookup: CDR1 MRHNA, CDR2 SNTAGT. The V end lost 5 bases, the J end lost 6 bases, and 14 bases lay between the germline ends. CDR3 coding DNA: TGTGCCAGCAGTTCCCAGGGACATGGTCAGCCCCAGCATTTT. This translates into CASSSQGHGQPQHF.

The rearrangement links TRBV6-1 to TRBJ1-2; D not certain. Germline V gene sequence: CDR1 MNHNS, CDR2 SASEGT. Trimming took 1 base from V and 4 from J, leaving 10 bases between them. There are 14 residues in the CDR3. CDR3 loop: CASSEGGSSYGYTF. The CDR3 DNA reads as TGTGCCAGCAGTGAAGGCGGCTCAAGCTATGGCTACACCTTC.

The chain joins TRBV7-3 to TRBJ2-2; 12 nucleotides match TRBD2. This CDR3 has 18 residues. The junction had 5 bases not matched to a gene; V was cut back by 0 bases and J by 3 bases. Germline assignment: CDR1 SGHTA and CDR2 FQGTGA. CDR3 coding DNA: TGTGCCAGCAGCTTAACGGGGCTAGCGGGAGGGTACACCGGGGAGCTGTTTTTT. Its translation is CASSLTGLAGGYTGELFF.

CDR3 DNA: TGTGCCAGCAGTTACCCCAGAGGCGGGGGGGCTAATGAGCAGTTCTTC. Its protein product is CASSYPRGGGANEQFF. This chain joins TRBV6-5 and TRBJ2-1, with TRBD2 matching 9 bases. The germline V gene encodes CDR1 MNHEY and CDR2 SVGAGI. The CDR3 contains 16 residues. V shed 2 bases, J shed 7 bases, and the junction held 9 bases outside the gene matches.

This rearrangement joins TRBV5-1 to TRBJ2-3, with D perhaps matching TRBD2 (6 bases). The CDR3 loop spans 14 amino acids. V lost 0 bases, J lost 3 bases, and 8 bases lay in between. Germline V gene data show CDR1 as SGHRS and CDR2 as YFSETQ. CDR3 in DNA: TGCGCCAGCAGCTTGGGAGGGAGGACAGATACGCAGTATTTT. Amino acids: CASSLGGRTDTQYF.

This clone has a handful of counts. V and J are TRBV10-2 and TRBJ1-2; TRBD1 might be the D (5 bases). Germline CDR1 reads WSHSY; CDR2 reads SAAADI. The CDR3 totals 16 residues. Trimming cost V 6 bases and J 2 bases, with 19 bases left between them. Written as DNA, the CDR3 is TGCGCCAGCAGGGCCGGGGGTTGGGCGAGGAACTATGGCTACACCTTC. Encoded protein: CASRAGGWARNYGYTF.

The chain combines TRBV5-1 with TRBJ2-1; 9 bases agree with TRBD1. J gave up 9 bases and V 2 bases, and 9 bases lay outside the gene matches. This CDR3 has 15 amino acids. The germline V gene encodes CDR1 SGHRS and CDR2 YFSETQ. CDR3 amino acids: CASSLSQGQGREQFF. CDR3 DNA: TGCGCCAGCAGCTTAAGCCAAGGACAGGGGCGTGAGCAGTTCTTC.

The genes are TRBV4-2 and TRBJ2-3; TRBD1 might be the D (5 bases). The CDR3 covers 15 residues. Between the trimmed V and J ends, which lost 4 bases and 0 bases, there was a span of 11 bases. Germline CDR1 and CDR2: LGHNA and YNFKEQ. The CDR3: CASSLGGASTDTQYF. In DNA, the CDR3 is TGTGCCAGCAGCCTCGGTGGGGCTAGCACAGATACGCAGTATTTT.

V and J are TRBV4-2 and TRBJ1-4; 7 bases match TRBD1. From germline, CDR1 is LGHNA and CDR2 YNFKEQ. CDR3 size: 15 residues. The V and J ends lost 1 base and 6 bases, in that order; junction bases with no gene match: 5. Here the CDR3 reads CASSQGGGGDEKLFF. CDR3 DNA sequence: TGTGCCAGCAGCCAAGGAGGAGGGGGCGATGAAAAACTGTTTTTT.

The chain is built from TRBV5-1 and TRBJ1-3; D uncertain. Trimming removed 0 bases at V and 4 bases at J, with 11 bases between. Germline CDR1 and CDR2: SGHRS and YFSETQ. The CDR3 spans 15 residues. The CDR3 protein is CASSLEGESGNTIYF. Here the CDR3 DNA reads TGCGCCAGCAGCTTGGAAGGTGAATCCGGAAACACCATATATTTT.

The chain joins TRBV5-1 to TRBJ1-1; TRBD1 might be the D (5 bases). Germline assignment: CDR1 SGHRS and CDR2 YFSETQ. The V end was cut by 2 bases, the J end by 1 base, with 9 bases between. This CDR3 has 14 residues. CDR3 sequence: CASSFDGGNTEAFF. The CDR3 region has the DNA TGCGCCAGCAGCTTCGACGGGGGGAACACTGAAGCTTTCTTT. The whole variable domain, remainder taken from reference TRBV5-1 and TRBJ1-1, is KAGVTQTPRYLIKTRGQQVTLSCSPISGHRSVSWYQQTPGQGLQFLFEYFSETQRNKGNFPGRFSGRQFSNSRSEMNVSTLELGDSALYLCASSFDGGNTEAFFGQGTRLTVV.

This sequence joins TRBV10-1 and TRBJ1-6, with unresolved D. V was shortened by 0 bases and J by 7 bases, with 7 bases between the two germline ends. CDR3 length equals 14 residues. CDR1 is WNHNN, CDR2 SYGVQD, per germline (reference sequence). Here the CDR3 DNA reads TGCGCCAGCAGTGAGTCGGGCGTAAATTCACCCCTCCACTTT. Encoded protein: CASSESGVNSPLHF.

V is TRBV10-3 and J is TRBJ2-7, with 7 bases matching TRBD2. J was trimmed by 7 bases and V by 5 bases; bases with no gene match: 14. Germline CDR1 is ENHRY and CDR2 is SYGVKD. This CDR3 region has 15 residues. CDR3 bases: TGTGCCATCAGTCCCGGGACTACCAATCTACAGGAGCAGTACTTC. Its protein product is CAISPGTTNLQEQYF.

The chain uses TRBV27 and TRBJ2-1, with 9 bases lining up with TRBD2. Germline values: CDR1 MNHEY, CDR2 SMNVEV (reference sequence). The V gene end was trimmed by 10 bases and the J gene end by 8 bases; junction bases not matched to a gene: 21. This CDR3 has 17 amino acids. The CDR3 DNA reads as TGTGCCACTGCGGCGGGGGAAGGGCTAGCGGGACGGGATGAGCAGTTCTTC. It codes for CATAAGEGLAGRDEQFF.

This chain uses TRBV27 with TRBJ2-7; D tentatively fits TRBD1 or TRBD2 (5 bases each). Germline V CDR1 and CDR2: MNHEY, SMNVEV (reference sequence). Trimming left V 4 bases short and J 7 bases short, with 17 bases between. This CDR3 has 14 amino acids. The CDR3 nucleotides are TGTGCCAGCAGTTCCCGATCCGGGACGCCTGAGCAGTACTTC. It is translated as CASSSRSGTPEQYF.

The V and J genes are TRBV29-1 and TRBJ2-1; 9 bases are shared with TRBD2. The trim removed 4 bases at V and 3 bases at J, leaving 4 bases unmatched. This CDR3 has 14 residues. Per germline, CDR1 SQVTM and CDR2 ANQGSEA. The CDR3 DNA follows: TGCAGCGTTGCTCAGCGGGGGGACTACAATGAGCAGTTCTTC. Translation gives CSVAQRGDYNEQFF.

Note on this clone: This sample includes further DNA sequences coding for the same CDR3. This chain uses TRBV7-6 with TRBJ2-5, with 7 bases fitting TRBD2. The CDR3 has 13 residues. CDR1 and CDR2 from the germline V gene are SGHVS and FNYEAQ. Losses at the gene ends were 1 base for V and 4 bases for J; bases not matched to a gene: 0. DNA of the CDR3: TGTGCCAGCAGCTTAGGGGGGGGAGAGACCCAGTACTTC. Protein product: CASSLGGGETQYF.

The chain recombines TRBV7-8 with TRBJ2-5; a possible D gene is TRBD2 (6 bases). This CDR3 has 14 amino acids. CDR1 is SGHVS and CDR2 is FQNEAQ in the germline V gene. Trimming shortened V by 4 bases and J by 4 bases, and 13 bases separated the two germline ends. The CDR3 nucleotides read TGTGCCAGCAGCTCGATAGCGGTTAGAGAGACCCAGTACTTC. Encoded protein: CASSSIAVRETQYF.